This T cell receptor beta chain was captured in a study of shared clonotypes between healthy human individuals. Background on the study: Each donor's CD8 memory used one plate, CD8 naive two, each CD4 subset three.

Clones were read by immunoSEQ multiplex PCR, and TCRdb kept only the in-frame ones, dropping some. The sample holds about 2 million clones, roughly 94% seen once. This clone was counted a single time. No antigen is known for it. General observations from the study: The naive CD4 repertoires of a few donors were compared, and around 4.7% of clonotypes were shared.

Every contributor of samples was a Caucasian grown-up residing in Nashville, Tennessee. The sample consisted of naive CD4+ T cells sorted from blood. Subset here: CD45RA+ positively selected. This clonotype was obtained from a man aged 18 to 30 in good health.

CDR3 amino acids: CASSITFALGYTF. For the CDR3, the DNA is TGTGCCAGTAGTATTACCTTTGCATTGGGCTACACCTTC. This rearrangement joins TRBV19 to TRBJ1-2; D remains ambiguous. Per germline, CDR1 LNHDA and CDR2 SQIVND (reference sequence). V was pared by 3 bases and J by 8 bases, with 13 bases between. This CDR3 contains 13 residues.